What follows are 30 T cell receptor beta chains derived from one specimen sequenced in a study of T cell clones after liver transplantation. TCRdb keeps only in-frame clones here, not all; method: immunoSEQ multiplex PCR. The profile covers 70,000 or so clones, with 80% to 95% appearing a single time and 0.9% to 1% taken by the ten largest. The material was CD4+ T cells from blood, obtained about 25 months after liver transplant. These TCRs come from a human patient who received a liver transplant. The graft donor may account for some of the T cells.

A single count supports this clone. This chain links TRBV28 with TRBJ2-7, with a tentative D call TRBD1 (6 bases). Trimming pared 5 bases from V and 0 bases from J, leaving 14 bases between. The CDR3 sequence is 15 residues long. Looked up from germline, CDR1 is MDHEN and CDR2 is SYDVKM. CDR3 in amino acids: CASSTRQARSYEQYF. The DNA for the CDR3 is TGTGCCAGCAGTACTCGACAGGCCCGCTCCTACGAGCAGTACTTC.

V and J are TRBV19 and TRBJ2-5, with no clear D. Germline CDR1 and CDR2: LNHDA and SQIVND (reference sequence). This CDR3 region has 13 residues. Between the trimmed V and J ends, which lost 1 base and 5 bases, there was a span of 8 bases. The CDR3 DNA is TGTGCCAGTAGTATAGCGGGCGCGGAGACCCAGTACTTC. Translated: CASSIAGAETQYF.

The chain combines TRBV27 with TRBJ2-3, with 10 nucleotides matching TRBD2. The CDR3 is made up of 14 amino acids. Germline CDR1 and CDR2: MNHEY and SMNVEV (reference sequence). Trimming cost V 5 bases and J 6 bases; bases outside gene matches: 5. The CDR3, as DNA: TGTGCCAGCAGTCCCCTAGCGGGAGCGGATACGCAGTATTTT. Encoded protein: CASSPLAGADTQYF.

This clone was counted once. J is TRBJ1-3 and V is TRBV6-1; TRBD1 agrees at 7 bases. Germline V gene data show CDR1 as MNHNS and CDR2 as SASEGT. The trim removed 7 bases at V and 0 bases at J, leaving 6 bases unmatched. CDR3 size: 15 residues. This chain's CDR3 is CASTTGALSGNTIYF. CDR3 nucleotides: TGTGCCAGCACTACAGGGGCCCTCTCTGGAAACACCATATATTTT.

The chain combines TRBV11-2 with TRBJ2-7, with a weak D call TRBD1 (6 bases). The CDR3 extends over 14 amino acids. V lost 6 bases and J 2 bases, leaving 14 bases between the germline ends. From germline, CDR1 is SGHAT and CDR2 FQNNGV. CDR3 region: CASRKTGGAYEQYF. DNA for the CDR3: TGTGCCAGCAGGAAGACAGGCGGAGCCTACGAGCAGTACTTC.

This chain links TRBV4-3 with TRBJ2-1, with 9 bases fitting TRBD2. CDR3 length: 15 amino acids. V gave up 4 bases and J gave up 10 bases; unmatched junction bases: 11. Germline values: CDR1 LGHNA, CDR2 YSLEER. CDR3 nucleotides: TGCGCCAGCAGCCCCGGAGGCGGGAGGGCCAGGGAGCAGTTCTTC. As protein: CASSPGGGRAREQFF.

This clone was observed a single time. The CDR3 bases are TGTGCCAGCAGTACGATGGGGCAGCTCTACAATGAGCAGTTCTTC. This codes for CASSTMGQLYNEQFF. J is TRBJ2-1 and V is TRBV11-3; D is possibly TRBD1 (5 bases). The CDR3 is 15 amino acids. The V and J ends lost 6 bases and 3 bases respectively, with 15 bases between them. Germline V gene lookup returns CDR1 SGHNT and CDR2 YENEEA.

The V and J genes are TRBV28 and TRBJ1-5; 7 positions agree with TRBD1. The CDR3 has 15 amino acids. CDR1 MDHEN and CDR2 SYDVKM come from the germline V gene. Trimming cost V 5 bases and J 6 bases; bases outside gene matches: 10. DNA of the CDR3: TGTGCCAGCAGTCCCCCAGGGGGGCGCGGTCAGCCCCAGCATTTT. Residues: CASSPPGGRGQPQHF.

The chain joins TRBV18 to TRBJ1-1; D is unresolved. V shed 2 bases and J shed 1 base, with 11 bases lying between them. Per germline, CDR1 KGHSH and CDR2 LQKENI. The CDR3 has 15 residues. CDR3 amino acids: CASSPSPGGNTEAFF. The CDR3 DNA follows: TGTGCCAGCTCACCAAGTCCTGGAGGGAACACTGAAGCTTTCTTT. The whole variable domain, filled in from reference TRBV18 and TRBJ1-1, reads NAGVMQNPRHLVRRRGQEARLRCSPMKGHSHVYWYRQLPEEGLKFMVYLQKENIIDESGMPKERFSAEFPKEGPSILRIQQVVRGDSAAYFCASSPSPGGNTEAFFGQGTRLTVV.

A word on this clone: A junction end diverges from the germline sequence, so it may reflect a read error. J is TRBJ2-7 and V is TRBV7-9, with 10 bases identical to TRBD2. The CDR3 extends over 16 amino acids. Looked up from germline, CDR1 is SEHNR and CDR2 is FQNEAQ (reference sequence). CDR3 bases: TGTGCCAGCAGTTTAGCGGGGGGCATTCTCTCCTACGAGCAGTACTTC. Translated, it gives CASSLAGGILSYEQYF.

The chain couples TRBV19 to TRBJ1-2; D is possibly TRBD1 (6 bases). The germline CDR1 and CDR2 sequences are LNHDA and SQIVND (reference sequence). Trimming pared 9 bases from V and 0 bases from J, leaving 20 bases between. The CDR3 is 16 amino acids. Written as DNA, the CDR3 is TGTGCCAGCGCAAGGGGGACCGCTACTACTAACTATGGCTACACCTTC. Amino acids: CASARGTATTNYGYTF.

The rearrangement joins TRBV29-1 to TRBJ2-7, with 9 positions matching TRBD1. CDR1 and CDR2 from the germline V gene are SQVTM and ANQGSEA. This CDR3 is 14 amino acids long. The junction had 13 bases not matched to a gene; V was cut back by 6 bases and J by 7 bases. The CDR3 region is CSVSGGTGPMEQYF. Here the CDR3 DNA reads TGCAGCGTCTCAGGAGGGACAGGGCCGATGGAGCAGTACTTC.

The rearrangement links TRBV5-4 to TRBJ2-2; the match to TRBD2 covers 7 bases. Germline V gives CDR1 SGHNT, CDR2 YYREEE (reference sequence). J lost 3 bases, V lost 4 bases, and 9 bases had no gene match. The CDR3 sequence is 16 residues long. CDR3 sequence (DNA): TGTGCCAGCAGCCCAGGGACTACATGGGACACCGGGGAGCTGTTTTTT. Amino acids: CASSPGTTWDTGELFF.

The chain is built from TRBV5-1 and TRBJ1-6; D call uncertain. This CDR3 region has 12 residues. V gave up 4 bases and J gave up 13 bases, with 12 bases separating them. CDR1 is SGHRS and CDR2 is YFSETQ in the germline V gene. In DNA, the CDR3 is TGCGCCAGCAGCCGGGATGGGTTTCCCCTCCACTTT. It yields the protein CASSRDGFPLHF.

The chain employs TRBV4-1 and TRBJ1-4, with 10 bases matching TRBD1. The CDR3 loop spans 15 amino acids. Germline V gene lookup returns CDR1 MGHRA and CDR2 YSYEKL. The J segment lost 6 bases and the V segment lost 0 bases, leaving 1 base of the junction unmatched. The CDR3 protein is CASSQEGTGDEKLFF. CDR3 DNA sequence: TGCGCCAGCAGCCAAGAGGGGACAGGGGATGAAAAACTGTTTTTT.

The rearrangement uses TRBV27 and TRBJ2-1; D possibly corresponds to TRBD2 (6 bases). The CDR3 extends over 15 amino acids. Germline V CDR1 and CDR2: MNHEY, SMNVEV (reference sequence). V was cut by 3 bases and J by 9 bases, with 18 bases left in between. The CDR3 region is CASSFDVFGSGEQFF. The CDR3, as DNA: TGTGCCAGCAGTTTTGATGTTTTCGGGAGCGGTGAGCAGTTCTTC.

This clone was seen only once. The chain links TRBV10-3 to TRBJ1-3; D is unresolved. The CDR3 is 14 amino acids. The ends were cut back, 6 bases at V and 6 bases at J, with 15 bases in the middle. Looked up from germline, CDR1 is ENHRY and CDR2 is SYGVKD. DNA of the CDR3: TGTGCCATCAGCCCGGGAGGGTCGGCAAACACCATATATTTT. Its protein product is CAISPGGSANTIYF.

The J gene is TRBJ1-4, the V gene TRBV9; possibly TRBD1 for D (5 bases). The ends were cut back, 1 base at V and 8 bases at J, with 12 bases in the middle. The CDR3 spans 14 residues. Germline lookup yields CDR1 SGDLS and CDR2 YYNGEE. This CDR3 reads CASSVSETAEKLFF. The CDR3 region has the DNA TGTGCCAGCAGCGTATCTGAGACAGCAGAAAAACTGTTTTTT.

In this sample, this clone turned up once. The chain is built from TRBV5-1 and TRBJ2-1, with TRBD1 identical over 8 bases. The CDR3 sequence is 15 residues long. Germline CDR1 and CDR2: SGHRS and YFSETQ. With 4 bases clipped from V and 1 base from J, the junction kept 4 bases outside the gene matches. The CDR3 loop reads CASSPTGGSYNEQFF. Here the CDR3 DNA reads TGCGCCAGCAGCCCCACAGGGGGATCCTACAATGAGCAGTTCTTC.

This clone appeared a single time. The chain carries TRBV28 and TRBJ1-5; TRBD1 might be the D (5 bases). The V and J ends lost 1 base and 1 base respectively, with 5 bases between them. CDR3 length: 14 residues. The germline gives CDR1 MDHEN, CDR2 SYDVKM. In nucleotides, the CDR3 is TGTGCCAGCAGTTTATCAGGGAGCAATCAGCCCCAGCATTTT. Translated, it gives CASSLSGSNQPQHF.

The chain couples TRBV7-3 to TRBJ2-2; 10 positions agree with TRBD1. The CDR3 covers 16 residues. Trimming removed 6 bases from V and 5 bases from J; junction bases left unmatched: 9. Germline CDR1 and CDR2: SGHTA and FQGTGA. The CDR3: CASSPQTGGLTGELFF. CDR3 nucleotides: TGTGCCAGCAGTCCTCAGACAGGGGGCTTAACCGGGGAGCTGTTTTTT.

This clone was observed a single time. The chain combines TRBV30 with TRBJ2-7; D gene ambiguous. Between the trimmed V and J ends, which lost 1 base and 0 bases, there was a span of 16 bases. The CDR3 length is 16 residues. Germline CDR1 is GTSNPN and CDR2 is SVGIG (reference sequence). The CDR3 DNA reads as TGTGCCTGGAGTGCTGGACCGATTCTGAGCTCCTACGAGCAGTACTTC. This codes for CAWSAGPILSSYEQYF.

To note about this clone: One end of the junction does not line up with germline, which may come from a read error. The CDR3 bases are TGTGCCACCAGTCTCGTTGAGAATACGCAGTATTTT. Amino acid sequence: CATSLVENTQYF. V and J are TRBV2 and TRBJ2-3; D is uncertain. The CDR3 contains 12 residues. Germline CDR1 reads SNHLY; CDR2 reads FYNNEI.

The rearrangement links TRBV7-9 to TRBJ2-2; unclear D gene. This CDR3 has 13 amino acids. CDR1 is SEHNR, CDR2 FQNEAQ, per germline (reference sequence). The V end lost 4 bases, the J end lost 8 bases, and 11 bases lay between the germline ends. The CDR3 sequence: CASSSFEAGELFF. Written as DNA, the CDR3 is TGTGCCAGCAGCTCCTTTGAAGCTGGGGAGCTGTTTTTT.

The J gene is TRBJ2-3, the V gene TRBV18, with 10 nucleotides matching TRBD2. CDR1 and CDR2 (germline): KGHSH, LQKENI. The length of the CDR3 is 14 residues. V trimming: 2 bases; J trimming: 10 bases; junction bases outside the gene matches: 6. CDR3 nucleotide sequence: TGTGCCAGCTCACCAGCTAGCGGGAGTGGGTCGCAGTATTTT. Its translation: CASSPASGSGSQYF.

The chain recombines TRBV7-2 with TRBJ1-2, with D hard to call. The V end was cut by 2 bases, the J end by 8 bases, with 15 bases between. Germline values: CDR1 SGHTA, CDR2 FQGNSA. This CDR3 contains 14 residues. The CDR3 spells CASSLQGPLGGYTF. In DNA form, the CDR3 reads TGTGCCAGCAGCTTACAAGGGCCTTTGGGGGGCTACACCTTC.

This clone appeared once. Here the CDR3 DNA reads TGTGCCAGCAGCCCGGGACAGGGGGCGGGGGTCGATGGCTACACCTTC. Its translation is CASSPGQGAGVDGYTF. J is TRBJ1-2 and V is TRBV5-8; TRBD1 agrees at 12 bases. The CDR3 contains 16 residues. The germline V gene has CDR1 SGHTS and CDR2 YDEGEE. With V trimmed by 4 bases and J by 6 bases, 10 bases remained unmatched.

Comment on this clone: This specimen includes other DNA sequences encoding the same CDR3. This sequence joins TRBV6-1 and TRBJ2-1; no clear D gene. Trimming removed 4 bases from V and 5 bases from J, with 3 bases in between. CDR1 and CDR2 from the germline V gene are MNHNS and SASEGT. The CDR3 length is 11 residues. CDR3 bases: TGTGCCAGCAGTGGCCACAATGAGCAGTTCTTC. Protein product: CASSGHNEQFF.

This chain connects TRBV25-1 to TRBJ1-6, with 7 bases fitting TRBD1. With V trimmed by 6 bases and J by 9 bases, 8 bases remained unmatched. From germline, CDR1 is MGHDK and CDR2 SYGVNS. The CDR3 extends over 14 amino acids. In DNA, the CDR3 is TGTGCCAGCAGCTACGGACAGGCGGGTTCACCCCTCCACTTT. Protein product: CASSYGQAGSPLHF.

The V gene is TRBV5-1, the J gene TRBJ1-1; tentative D call: TRBD1 (5 bases). The CDR3 loop spans 16 amino acids. Trimming left V 0 bases short and J 0 bases short, with 12 bases between. Per germline, CDR1 SGHRS and CDR2 YFSETQ. The CDR3 sequence is CASSLGWGSVNTEAFF. Here the CDR3 DNA reads TGCGCCAGCAGCTTGGGGTGGGGCAGCGTGAACACTGAAGCTTTCTTT.